Presented here are 21 T cell receptor beta chains from one specimen sequenced in a study of blood T cell repertoires in COVID-19. Using immunoSEQ multiplex PCR, the repertoire was profiled, and TCRdb retains in-frame clones only, with some absent. Of roughly 250,000 clones in the sample, 87% were seen once. Source material: PBMCs or T cells enriched from blood (not recorded which). The origin of the receptors is a woman under 40 with acute COVID-19.

The chain carries TRBV12-5 and TRBJ1-2, with 11 bases lining up with TRBD1. This CDR3 is built from 14 residues. The trim removed 1 base at V and 8 bases at J, leaving 3 bases unmatched. In germline, CDR1 is LGHNT, CDR2 FRNRAP. CDR3 bases: TGTGCTAGTGGTTTGGGGACAGGGGGCTTGGGCTACACCTTC. It specifies CASGLGTGGLGYTF. The full variable domain, its missing parts supplied by reference TRBV12-5 and TRBJ1-2, is DARVTQTPRHKVTEMGQEVTMRCQPILGHNTVFWYRQTMMQGLELLAYFRNRAPLDDSGMPKDRFSAEMPDATLATLKIQPSEPRDSAVYFCASGLGTGGLGYTFGSGTRLTVV.

The chain is built from TRBV5-4 and TRBJ2-5; 9 positions agree with TRBD1. J gave up 4 bases and V 4 bases, and 5 bases lay outside the gene matches. This CDR3 comprises 14 residues. CDR1 and CDR2 (germline): SGHNT, YYREEE (reference sequence). For the CDR3, the DNA is TGTGCCAGCAGCGGGGGACAGGGAAGAGAGACCCAGTACTTC. Translated, it gives CASSGGQGRETQYF.

V is TRBV20-1 and J is TRBJ2-1; 8 nucleotides line up with TRBD2. From germline, CDR1 is DFQATT and CDR2 SNEGSKA (reference sequence). V lost 3 bases and J lost 7; bases outside the gene matches: 8. CDR3 length equals 14 residues. The CDR3 sequence is CSASSAGVVNEQFF. DNA for the CDR3: TGCAGTGCTAGTTCAGCGGGGGTTGTTAATGAGCAGTTCTTC.

This clone was seen once. This chain links TRBV6-4 with TRBJ2-1; tentative D call: TRBD2 (6 bases). Germline-derived CDR1 and CDR2 are MRHNA and SNTAGT. The V end was cut by 3 bases, the J end by 0 bases, with 9 bases between. This CDR3 region has 15 residues. The CDR3 sequence: CASSETGDSYNEQFF. CDR3 bases: TGTGCCAGCAGTGAGACGGGGGACTCCTACAATGAGCAGTTCTTC.

V is TRBV6-2 or TRBV6-3 and J is TRBJ2-7; D is possibly TRBD2 (6 bases). V lost 2 bases, J lost 7 bases, and 12 bases lay in between. The CDR3 has 13 amino acids. The germline V gene encodes CDR1 MNHEY and CDR2 SVGEGT. The CDR3: CASSYAGLGEQYF. The CDR3 coding sequence is TGTGCCAGCAGTTACGCGGGGCTGGGGGAGCAGTACTTC.

This chain joins TRBV7-8 and TRBJ1-5, with D possibly being TRBD1 (6 bases). Germline V CDR1 and CDR2: SGHVS, FQNEAQ. V was pared by 5 bases and J by 4 bases, with 18 bases between. This CDR3 has 16 residues. The CDR3 sequence is CASSAYQGTSNQPQHF. The CDR3 region has the DNA TGTGCCAGCAGCGCCTATCAGGGGACGTCAAATCAGCCCCAGCATTTT.

V and J are TRBV11-1 and TRBJ2-2, with D possibly TRBD2 on 5 matching bases. The CDR3 totals 15 residues. Germline V gene lookup returns CDR1 SGHAT and CDR2 FQDESV (reference sequence). Trimming shortened V by 6 bases and J by 1 base, and 12 bases separated the two germline ends. CDR3 nucleotides: TGTGCCAGCAGACCAGCGGCGGGGAACACCGGGGAGCTGTTTTTT. It encodes CASRPAAGNTGELFF.

V usage is TRBV3-1 (or the pseudogene TRBV3-2) and J usage is TRBJ2-3; 10 bases agree with TRBD2. Germline V gene data show CDR1 as LGHDT and CDR2 as YNNKEL (reference sequence). The length of the CDR3 is 17 residues. V lost 4 bases to trimming and J lost 8 bases; unmatched junction nucleotides: 15. This chain's CDR3 is CASSPGPSGGGLGTQYF. For the CDR3, the DNA is TGTGCCAGCAGCCCCGGTCCCAGCGGGGGGGGACTGGGTACGCAGTATTTT.

The CDR3 loop reads CASSVAGTGNEAFF. The DNA of the CDR3 is TGTGCCAGCAGCGTAGCTGGGACAGGGAACGAAGCTTTCTTT. V is TRBV9 and J is TRBJ1-1; 9 bases are a match to TRBD1. This CDR3 spans 14 amino acids. Germline V gene sequence: CDR1 SGDLS, CDR2 YYNGEE. The junction had 5 bases not matched to a gene; V was cut back by 0 bases and J by 8 bases.

The chain is built from TRBV27 and TRBJ2-7; 7 nucleotides align to TRBD1. Germline V lookup: CDR1 MNHEY, CDR2 SMNVEV (reference sequence). The V and J ends lost 0 bases and 3 bases, in that order; junction bases with no gene match: 2. CDR3 length: 14 residues. In DNA, the CDR3 is TGTGCCAGCAGTTTATCAGGGACAGTCTACGAGCAGTACTTC. Translating it yields CASSLSGTVYEQYF.

V gene TRBV28 combines with J gene TRBJ1-1; TRBD1 aligns across 7 bases. With 7 bases clipped from V and 14 bases from J, the junction kept 13 bases outside the gene matches. The CDR3 sequence is 12 residues long. Germline CDR1 is MDHEN and CDR2 is SYDVKM. As DNA, the CDR3 is TGTGCCAGCAACCTAGGACAGGTGGGAAGCTTCTTT. This encodes CASNLGQVGSFF.

This sequence joins TRBV6-5 and TRBJ1-1, with D maybe TRBD1 (5 bases). V was pared by 4 bases and J by 3 bases, with 6 bases between. Germline V gene sequence: CDR1 MNHEY, CDR2 SVGAGI. This CDR3 contains 12 residues. The chain's CDR3 is CASSLGDTEAFF. CDR3 in DNA: TGTGCCAGCAGTTTAGGGGACACTGAAGCTTTCTTT.

The chain employs TRBV4-1 and TRBJ2-1, with TRBD2 identical over 9 bases. CDR3 length equals 13 residues. With V trimmed by 0 bases and J by 14 bases, 5 bases remained unmatched. The germline V gene encodes CDR1 MGHRA and CDR2 YSYEKL. In DNA, the CDR3 is TGCGCCAGCAGCCAAGATGCCCAGCGGGGGGAGTTCTTC. Its protein is CASSQDAQRGEFF.

The chain joins TRBV10-3 to TRBJ1-1; no reliable D call. Germline V gene lookup returns CDR1 ENHRY and CDR2 SYGVKD. Trimming shortened V by 0 bases and J by 8 bases, and 13 bases separated the two germline ends. The CDR3 sequence is 14 residues long. CDR3 DNA sequence: TGTGCCATCAGTGAGTCGCCGACACCGGGAGAAGCTTTCTTT. Its protein product is CAISESPTPGEAFF.

This clone turned up a few times. The chain recombines TRBV9 with TRBJ1-2, with D possibly TRBD1 on 5 matching bases. Germline loops: CDR1 SGDLS, CDR2 YYNGEE. V lost 4 bases and J lost 0, with 13 bases in between. The CDR3 has 15 amino acids. The CDR3 loop is CASSPRDGANYGYTF. The CDR3 coding sequence is TGTGCCAGCAGCCCGCGGGACGGGGCTAACTATGGCTACACCTTC. Based on the CDR3 plus reference TRBV9 and TRBJ1-2, the full variable domain is DSGVTQTPKHLITATGQRVTLRCSPRSGDLSVYWYQQSLDQGLQFLIQYYNGEERAKGNILERFSAQQFPDLHSELNLSSLELGDSALYFCASSPRDGANYGYTFGSGTRLTVV.

The V and J genes are TRBV29-1 and TRBJ2-7, with D tentatively TRBD1 (5 bases). Trimming cost V 6 bases and J 0 bases, with 12 bases left between them. The CDR3 totals 13 residues. From germline, CDR1 is SQVTM and CDR2 ANQGSEA. The CDR3 bases are TGCAGCGTACTTATAGGGGCCTCCTACGAGCAGTACTTC. Translated: CSVLIGASYEQYF.

This chain links TRBV9 with TRBJ1-1; D is ambiguous. V lost 4 bases and J lost 0, with 13 bases in between. CDR3 length: 15 residues. Germline V gene sequence: CDR1 SGDLS, CDR2 YYNGEE. CDR3 nucleotide sequence: TGTGCCAGCAGCCCCGGGGTAAGCATGAACACTGAAGCTTTCTTT. Its protein product is CASSPGVSMNTEAFF.

This clone was picked up one time. This chain joins TRBV6-6 and TRBJ2-7, with a tentative D call TRBD2 (5 bases). V dropped 0 bases and J dropped 1 base, with 10 bases sitting between them. Germline V lookup: CDR1 MNHNY, CDR2 SVGAGI (reference sequence). The CDR3 is 15 residues long. The CDR3 spells CASSYSLASSYEQYF. The CDR3 nucleotides are TGTGCCAGCAGTTACTCCCTAGCCTCGTCCTACGAGCAGTACTTC.

This chain uses TRBV27 with TRBJ2-3; a weak D match, TRBD2 (6 bases). The V and J ends lost 11 bases and 6 bases respectively, with 18 bases between them. This CDR3 contains 13 residues. Looked up from germline, CDR1 is MNHEY and CDR2 is SMNVEV (reference sequence). This chain's CDR3 is CAARDSDKDTQYF. DNA of the CDR3: TGTGCCGCCCGGGACTCCGATAAGGATACGCAGTATTTT.

This chain connects TRBV18 to TRBJ1-1; the D is unclear. Trimming took 6 bases from V and 5 from J, leaving 13 bases between them. Germline lookup yields CDR1 KGHSH and CDR2 LQKENI. The CDR3 extends over 13 amino acids. Written as DNA, the CDR3 is TGTGCCAGCTCGGAGGATTGGAGAACTGAAGCTTTCTTT. It specifies CASSEDWRTEAFF.

The genes are TRBV28 and TRBJ1-4; weak D call: TRBD1 (6 bases). The V and J ends lost 6 bases and 6 bases respectively, with 23 bases between them. Germline assignment: CDR1 MDHEN and CDR2 SYDVKM. CDR3 length equals 17 residues. In DNA, the CDR3 is TGTGCCAGCAGGGCAGGGGCCCGGGAGGCCTACGATGAAAAACTGTTTTTT. This encodes CASRAGAREAYDEKLFF.